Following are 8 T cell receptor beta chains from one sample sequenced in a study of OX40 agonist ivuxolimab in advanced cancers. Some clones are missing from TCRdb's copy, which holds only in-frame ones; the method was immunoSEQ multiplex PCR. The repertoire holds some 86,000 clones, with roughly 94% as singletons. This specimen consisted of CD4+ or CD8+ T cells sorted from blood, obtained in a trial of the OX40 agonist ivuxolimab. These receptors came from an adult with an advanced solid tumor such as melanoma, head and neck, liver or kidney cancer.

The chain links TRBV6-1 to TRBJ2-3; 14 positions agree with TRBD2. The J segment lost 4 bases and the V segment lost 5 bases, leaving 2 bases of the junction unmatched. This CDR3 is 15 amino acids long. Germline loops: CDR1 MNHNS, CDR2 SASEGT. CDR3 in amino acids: CASSRTSGGSDTQYF. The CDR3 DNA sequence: TGTGCCAGCAGTCGGACTAGCGGGGGGTCAGATACGCAGTATTTT.

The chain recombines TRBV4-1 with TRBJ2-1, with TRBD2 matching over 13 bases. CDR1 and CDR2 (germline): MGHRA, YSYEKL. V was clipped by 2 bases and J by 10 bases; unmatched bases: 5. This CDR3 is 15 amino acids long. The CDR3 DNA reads TGCGCCAGCAGCCAATCGGGACTAGCGGGACCCGAGCAGTTCTTC. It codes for CASSQSGLAGPEQFF.

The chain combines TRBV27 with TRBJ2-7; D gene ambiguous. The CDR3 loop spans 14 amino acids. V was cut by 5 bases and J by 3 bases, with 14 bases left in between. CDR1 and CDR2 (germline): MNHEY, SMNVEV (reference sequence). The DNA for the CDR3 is TGTGCCAGCAGTCCCACCGCGGACCTCTACGAGCAGTACTTC. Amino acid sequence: CASSPTADLYEQYF.

The CDR3 is CASSVGRGLENTEAFF. The DNA of the CDR3 is TGTGCCAGCAGCGTAGGTAGGGGTTTGGAGAACACTGAAGCTTTCTTT. The V gene is TRBV9, the J gene TRBJ1-1, with D possibly TRBD1 on 5 matching bases. The V and J ends lost 0 bases and 1 base respectively, with 13 bases between them. Germline-derived CDR1 and CDR2 are SGDLS and YYNGEE. This CDR3 comprises 16 residues.

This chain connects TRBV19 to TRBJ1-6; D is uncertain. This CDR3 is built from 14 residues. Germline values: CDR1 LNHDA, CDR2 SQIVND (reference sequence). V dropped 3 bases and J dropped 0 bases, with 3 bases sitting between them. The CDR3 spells CASSISSYNSPLHF. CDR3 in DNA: TGTGCCAGTAGTATTAGCTCCTATAATTCACCCCTCCACTTT.

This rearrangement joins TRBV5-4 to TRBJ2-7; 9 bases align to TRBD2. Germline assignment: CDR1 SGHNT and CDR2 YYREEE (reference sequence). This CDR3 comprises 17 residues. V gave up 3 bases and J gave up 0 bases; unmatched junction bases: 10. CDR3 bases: TGTGCCAGCAGCTCACCCTATAGCGGGAGTATCTCCTACGAGCAGTACTTC. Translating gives CASSSPYSGSISYEQYF.

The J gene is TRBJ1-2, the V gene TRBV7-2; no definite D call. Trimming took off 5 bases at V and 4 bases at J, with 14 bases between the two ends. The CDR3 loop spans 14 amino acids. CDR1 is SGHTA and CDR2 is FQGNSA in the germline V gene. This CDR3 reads CASSPPGRTYGYTF. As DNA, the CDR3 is TGTGCCAGCAGCCCTCCTGGGAGGACCTATGGCTACACCTTC.

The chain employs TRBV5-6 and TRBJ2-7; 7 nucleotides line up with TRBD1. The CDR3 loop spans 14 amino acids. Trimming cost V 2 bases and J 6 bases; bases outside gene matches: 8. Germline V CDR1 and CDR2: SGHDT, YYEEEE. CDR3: CASSFRQGIFEQYF. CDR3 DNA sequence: TGTGCCAGCAGCTTTCGACAGGGTATTTTCGAGCAGTACTTC.